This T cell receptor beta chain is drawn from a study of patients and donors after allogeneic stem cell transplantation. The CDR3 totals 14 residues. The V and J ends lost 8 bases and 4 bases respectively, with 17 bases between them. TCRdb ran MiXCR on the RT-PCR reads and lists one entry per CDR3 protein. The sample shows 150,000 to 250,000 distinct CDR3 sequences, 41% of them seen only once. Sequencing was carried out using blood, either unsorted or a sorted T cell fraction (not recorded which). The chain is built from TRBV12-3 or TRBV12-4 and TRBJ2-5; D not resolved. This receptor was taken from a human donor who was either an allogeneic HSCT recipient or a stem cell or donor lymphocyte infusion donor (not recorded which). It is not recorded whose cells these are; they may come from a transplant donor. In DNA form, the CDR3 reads TGTGCCAGCTCTCCTGCCTTGACTGGAGAGACCCAGTACTTC. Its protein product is CASSPALTGETQYF.